These 17 T cell receptor beta chains share one sample of origin, sequenced in a study of molecular identifiers for immune sequencing clone quantification. In TCRdb, the PCR reads were re-called with MiXCR into one record per CDR3 protein. This table has approximately 550,000 distinct CDR3 sequences, 25% appearing once. Sequencing was done on a sample of naive CD8+ T cells from blood, with Jurkat cell RNA spiked in. Indicated subset: FACS-sorted CD8+CD4-CCR7+CD45RA+ naive T cells. The source of these receptors is a human donor in good health. Some libraries in this study had Jurkat cell RNA spiked in.

V gene TRBV20-1 combines with J gene TRBJ2-5; 10 bases fit TRBD1. Germline CDR1 reads DFQATT; CDR2 reads SNEGSKA (reference sequence). This CDR3 has 13 residues. Losses at the gene ends were 5 bases for V and 1 base for J; bases not matched to a gene: 1. The CDR3 DNA is TGCAGTGCTCGGGACAGGGGCCAAGAGACCCAGTACTTC. Translated, it gives CSARDRGQETQYF.

This clonotype was observed at least ten times. V is TRBV6-5 and J is TRBJ2-7, with D possibly matching TRBD2 (6 bases). Trimming left V 5 bases short and J 2 bases short, with 10 bases between. This CDR3 has 13 residues. The germline CDR1 and CDR2 sequences are MNHEY and SVGAGI. The CDR3, as DNA: TGTGCCAGCAGTCGGGACTTCCCCTACGAGCAGTACTTC. It translates to CASSRDFPYEQYF.

The chain employs TRBV24-1 and TRBJ2-2; the match to TRBD1 covers 11 bases. Germline V gene lookup returns CDR1 KGHDR and CDR2 SFDVKD. V dropped 4 bases and J dropped 4; count of bases not matched to a gene: 7. This CDR3 region has 17 residues. The CDR3 region is CATSDPRTGGITGELFF. The CDR3 nucleotides are TGTGCCACCAGTGACCCAAGGACAGGGGGCATCACCGGGGAGCTGTTTTTT.

For this clonotype: This may be a read error: a much more frequent sequence differs by one nucleotide. V is TRBV15 and J is TRBJ2-1, with no clear D. The CDR3 sequence is 16 residues long. CDR1 and CDR2 from the germline V gene are LNHNV and YYDKDF (reference sequence). V lost 2 bases and J 0 bases, leaving 11 bases between the germline ends. CDR3 nucleotide sequence: TGTGCCACCAGCAGAAAGGGCCACAGCTCCTACAATGAGCAGTTCTTC. Its translation is CATSRKGHSSYNEQFF.

As regards this clonotype: A clone one base away is much larger, so this may be a read error. This chain links TRBV7-9 with TRBJ2-3, with D perhaps TRBD2 (6 bases). From germline, CDR1 is SEHNR and CDR2 FQNEAQ (reference sequence). There are 17 residues in the CDR3. The V gene lost 1 base and the J gene lost 6 bases, with 20 bases spanning the gap. CDR3 DNA: TGTGCCAGCAGCTTAGTGTTAGCGGTATCAAACAGGGATACGCAGTATTTT. Translated, it gives CASSLVLAVSNRDTQYF.

This clonotype was counted ten times or more. The rearrangement joins TRBV19 to TRBJ2-2, with D uncertain. Germline CDR1 is LNHDA and CDR2 is SQIVND (reference sequence). The CDR3 is 14 residues long. Trimming removed 5 bases from V and 0 bases from J, with 7 bases in between. The CDR3 DNA follows: TGTGCCAGTAGTCTATCCACGAACACCGGGGAGCTGTTTTTT. This translates into CASSLSTNTGELFF.

This clonotype was seen at least ten times. The CDR3 here is CSCGTEAFF. DNA of the CDR3: TGCAGCTGTGGGACTGAAGCTTTCTTT. The genes are TRBV29-1 and TRBJ1-1; D gene unclear. Germline-derived CDR1 and CDR2 are SQVTM and ANQGSEA. Trimming pared 8 bases from V and 5 bases from J, leaving 6 bases between. The length of the CDR3 is 9 residues.

This rearrangement joins TRBV29-1 to TRBJ2-5; D call uncertain. Germline CDR1 SQVTM, CDR2 ANQGSEA. V gave up 3 bases and J gave up 7 bases, with 12 bases separating them. The CDR3 runs to 12 residues. DNA of the CDR3: TGCAGCGTTGACGGACCAGCTGCGACCCAGTACTTC. Encoded protein: CSVDGPAATQYF.

V usage is TRBV19 and J usage is TRBJ2-7; 9 positions agree with TRBD2. The germline V gene encodes CDR1 LNHDA and CDR2 SQIVND (reference sequence). The CDR3 length is 14 residues. The trim removed 4 bases at V and 3 bases at J, leaving 4 bases unmatched. This chain's CDR3 is CASSTTSGSYEQYF. CDR3 nucleotides: TGTGCCAGTAGTACGACTAGCGGAAGCTACGAGCAGTACTTC.

Note on this clonotype: The junction differs from germline at one of its ends, possibly a read error. The chain carries TRBV24-1 and TRBJ2-6, with a tentative D call TRBD2 (6 bases). Germline CDR1 and CDR2: KGHDR and SFDVKD. The CDR3 is made up of 15 amino acids. The CDR3 DNA reads TGTGCCACCAGTGACACTAGCTCTAGGGCCAACGTCCTGACTTTC. This codes for CATSDTSSRANVLTF.

The chain carries TRBV19 and TRBJ1-5; the D is unclear. The CDR3 consists of 13 residues. Trimming took 3 bases from V and 6 from J, leaving 9 bases between them. Germline V gene lookup returns CDR1 LNHDA and CDR2 SQIVND (reference sequence). The CDR3 DNA reads as TGTGCCAGTAGTATGGGTGTGGGTCAGCCCCAGCATTTT. It encodes CASSMGVGQPQHF.

This clonotype was seen many times. The chain uses TRBV7-9 and TRBJ1-1; no clear D gene. The CDR3 is made up of 16 amino acids. Trimming removed 1 base from V and 0 bases from J, with 12 bases in between. CDR1 is SEHNR, CDR2 FQNEAQ, per germline (reference sequence). This chain's CDR3 is CASSLDAGIMNTEAFF. The CDR3 region has the DNA TGTGCCAGCAGCTTAGATGCGGGGATCATGAACACTGAAGCTTTCTTT.

This clonotype showed up many times. The J gene is TRBJ2-7, the V gene TRBV20-1; no clear D gene. From germline, CDR1 is DFQATT and CDR2 SNEGSKA (reference sequence). The CDR3 sequence is 13 residues long. V lost 6 bases and J lost 5, with 17 bases in between. The CDR3 region is CSADARDENEQYF. CDR3 sequence (DNA): TGCAGTGCAGACGCTAGGGATGAGAACGAGCAGTACTTC.

The chain employs TRBV6-2 or TRBV6-3 and TRBJ2-3; TRBD1 aligns across 8 bases. V was pared by 9 bases and J by 8 bases, with 13 bases of the junction left unmatched. The CDR3 is 14 residues long. Germline CDR1 is MNHEY and CDR2 is SVGEGT. CDR3 sequence: CASSLDRVLGTQYF. DNA for the CDR3: TGTGCCAGTTCCCTGGACAGGGTATTGGGTACGCAGTATTTT.

This sequence joins TRBV12-3 or TRBV12-4 and TRBJ2-3, with D possibly matching TRBD2 (5 bases). CDR3 length: 17 amino acids. The ends were cut back, 2 bases at V and 8 bases at J, with 23 bases in the middle. The CDR3 spells CASSLYLAPSAPATQYF. In DNA form, the CDR3 reads TGTGCCAGCAGTTTATATTTAGCGCCAAGCGCCCCCGCTACGCAGTATTTT.

There are a few counts of this clonotype. The chain uses TRBV12-3 or TRBV12-4 and TRBJ2-1, with D perhaps assigned TRBD1 or TRBD2 (6 bases each). The CDR3 has 12 residues. Trimming pared 4 bases from V and 12 bases from J, leaving 13 bases between. CDR3 sequence reads: CASSSGGLAQFF. In DNA form, the CDR3 reads TGTGCCAGCAGTTCTGGGGGGCTGGCGCAGTTCTTC.

About this clonotype itself: A much larger clone differs from this one at a single base, so this may be a read error. The chain recombines TRBV20-1 with TRBJ2-7, with D tentatively TRBD2 (7 bases). Germline CDR1 and CDR2: DFQATT and SNEGSKA (reference sequence). This CDR3 is 15 amino acids long. V gave up 3 bases and J gave up 2 bases, with 17 bases separating them. In nucleotides, the CDR3 is TGCAGTGCTAGGACGAAGGGGGGGCCTACCTACGAGCAGTACTTC. Protein: CSARTKGGPTYEQYF.